The T cell receptor (beta chain) described here comes from a study of T cells expressing NK-cell markers (dated by TCRdb to the early 2020s). Looking at the study overall: Three sorted T-cell subsets (CD3+CD56+NKG2C+, CD3+CD56+NKG2C- and CD3+CD56-NKG2C+) from fewer than 10 donors had their TCR beta-chain repertoires profiled. Among the eight sequenced donors, seven were HCMV-seropositive and one was HCMV-seronegative. The study sequenced eight donors, all healthy volunteers chosen at random: three men and five women. Sequencing of the libraries produced 2 x 150 bp reads on Illumina HiSeq 2000/2500, MiSeq or NextSeq. Study-wide conclusions, independent of this receptor: In six donors, the dominant CD3+CD56+NKG2C+ clonotypes ranked among the top 10 CD8+ clonotypes, making up about 1.0-7.0% of CD8+ T cells. Those dominant clonotypes were again the most abundant among CD3+CD56-NKG2C+ cells in a few donors, at about 25-60.1%. Whether the expanded NKG2C-expressing T cell clones were specific for HCMV antigens remained unclear.

The germline V gene provides CDR1 SQVTM and CDR2 ANQGSEA. There are 12 amino acids in the CDR3, from cysteine to phenylalanine inclusive. The entry carries no DNA sequence. Sequencing instrument: Illumina HiSeq 2000. The TCR beta cDNA libraries were made using 5'RACE template switching, a step that added both a universal primer site and unique molecular identifiers. cDNA synthesis was primed from the TCR beta constant segment, followed by two successive PCR amplification steps. The original pipeline was this. Reads were demultiplexed and grouped by UMI with MIGEC, and clonotypes were assembled and quantified with MiTCR. To exclude erroneous sequences, only TCR cDNA sequences supported by at least two reads were retained. The tcR package was used for downstream repertoire analysis, and clonotypes were matched between fractions using CDR3 nucleotide sequence together with V segment. VDJmatch was used to annotate antigen specificity against VDJdb, with one amino acid substitution in CDR3 permitted. TCRdb reprocessed the reads and assigns one entry to each CDR3 protein sequence, leaving out DNA. These V and J calls rely on TCRdb rather than the paper's analysis. This sample's table has entries for hundreds of thousands of distinct CDR3 sequences. The top ten constitute 4% to 5% of the sample.

HCMV-specific IgG was detected in serum with a commercial ELISA kit to determine HCMV serostatus. Ficoll density gradient centrifugation was used to isolate peripheral blood mononuclear cells from blood. On this clonotype: It lacks a known antigen.

Specimen: blood T cells: a sorted CD56 or NKG2C T cell subset, CD4+ or CD8+ T cells, or bulk PBMC T cells (not recorded which). The sequence links TRBV29-1 to TRBJ1-2. This TCR was sampled from a woman between 18 and 70 years old in good health. The CDR3 is CSVGTVSYGYTF. The reference TRBV29-1 and TRBJ1-2 proteins fill in what lies around the CDR3, so the full variable domain reads SAVISQKPSRDICQRGTSLTIQCQVDSQVTMMFWYRQQPGQSLTLIATANQGSEATYESGFVIDKFPISRPNLTFSTLTVSNMSPEDSSIYLCSVGTVSYGYTFGSGTRLTVV.